This T cell receptor (beta chain) was captured in a study of identical twins. TCRdb called the 5' RACE reads again in MiXCR, with one record for every CDR3 protein. The table has 700,000 or so distinct CDR3 sequences, roughly 8% seen once. This clonotype showed up many times. The antigen remains unidentified. Study results and caveats: Abundant beta clonotypes from cord blood had fewer insertions, unlike memory repertoires, which showed none. Invariant MAIT and iNKT cells could partly confound zero-insertion analyses. Low generation-probability sequences were in excess among twin-shared out-of-frame alpha sequences. Recombination models fit unrelated individuals' TCR alpha sharing but underestimated twins'.

Germline CDR1 is LGHNA and CDR2 is YSLEER. The CDR3 extends over 18 amino acids. Deletions cut 0 bases from V and 0 bases from J, with 18 bases between. This sample was shared with a second study, whose subject was yellow fever vaccine responses in identical twins.

The sequenced sample was PBMCs. The chain employs TRBV4-3 and TRBJ2-7; D is possibly TRBD1 or TRBD2 (5 bases each). This TCR derives from a woman in her late teens or twenties in good health. CDR3 coding DNA: TGCGCCAGCAGCCAAGAAGGCCCGGGACCGCATTCCTCCTACGAGCAGTACTTC. Amino acids: CASSQEGPGPHSSYEQYF.